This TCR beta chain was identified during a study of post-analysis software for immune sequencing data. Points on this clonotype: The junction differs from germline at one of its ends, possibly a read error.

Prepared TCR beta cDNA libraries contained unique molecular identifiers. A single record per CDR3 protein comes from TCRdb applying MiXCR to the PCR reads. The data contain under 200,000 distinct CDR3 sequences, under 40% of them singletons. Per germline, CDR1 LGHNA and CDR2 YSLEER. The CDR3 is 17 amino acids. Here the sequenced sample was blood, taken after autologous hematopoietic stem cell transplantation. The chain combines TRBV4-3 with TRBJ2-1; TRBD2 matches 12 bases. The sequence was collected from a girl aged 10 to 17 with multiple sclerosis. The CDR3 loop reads CVSSQDAATSGRNEQFF. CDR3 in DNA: TGCGTCAGCAGCCAAGATGCTGCGACTAGCGGGAGAAATGAGCAGTTCTTC.